The T cell receptor (beta chain) described here comes from a study of neurological immune-mediated disorders (dated by TCRdb to the late 2010s). Regarding the study in general: Peripheral blood TCR-beta repertoires from HTLV-I-associated myelopathy (HAM/TSP) patients, multiple sclerosis patients and healthy controls were compared by UMI-based sequencing. The approximately 110 TCR-beta libraries included longitudinal samples, technical triplicates and paired sorted CD4+ and CD8+ T-cell subsets alongside PBMC samples. Technical triplicate libraries were sequenced to precisely calculate how much the frequency of each individual clone varied. Of the approximately 68 subjects in the cohort, about 15 were HAM/TSP patients, about 34 were multiple sclerosis patients, and around 20 were healthy controls.

Explained via the paper, the time point label denotes: technical triplicate 2. For the unsorted PBMC libraries, 2 million PBMCs were stored in RNAlater at -80 degrees C until RNA extraction and were used to generate the libraries. Peripheral blood was subjected to Ficoll-Hypaque density gradient centrifugation to isolate PBMCs, which were then cryopreserved in liquid nitrogen. cDNA was synthesized by template-switch 5'RACE using a primer carrying a 10-nucleotide random unique molecular identifier by which each TCR transcript was tagged. Every sequencing run covered 15-18 subjects and yielded more than 170 million TCR-beta sequences. The RNeasy kit was used to extract total RNA. The KAPA Real-time Library Amplification kit was used to amplify TCR-beta VDJ regions with primers targeting the TCR constant region and the 5'RACE anchor. Sample indexes and Illumina adaptors were added in a first PCR, and a second PCR then increased library yield. The roughly 650 bp TCR product was size-selected on a 2% E-gel SizeSelection system after Ampure bead purification. Before pooling, libraries had their quality checked on a Bioanalyzer, their concentration measured with Qubit, and their quantity determined with the Kapa Library Quantification kit. Libraries were sequenced paired-end 2 x 150 bp on an Illumina HiSeq 2500. To increase sequence diversity, about 25-31% phiX was spiked into each library pool. On the authors' methods: The quality-filtered reads were processed with the UMI-based MiGEC pipeline, whose error correction step removed more than 80% of the raw TCR sequences. IMGT germline references were used for aligning VDJ genes, and each clonotype was defined as a unique CDR3 amino acid sequence together with its V-J genes. Clonal expansion, Shannon diversity, and CDR3 relatedness (CalcPairwiseDistances, ClusterSamples) were evaluated with VDJtools, and phylogenetic trees were built with CLCbio workbench. A clone was classed as expanded if it had 8 or more unique UMIs, a cutoff based on coefficient-of-variation modelling across technical triplicates. TCRdb handled the public reads itself, with Q25 trimming in fastp and clone calling in MiXCR, and kept productive beta chains. Each CDR3 protein appears once, grouped with its most common genes and DNA. None of the V and J calls come from the authors' own analysis; TCRdb made them. Within this sample are tens of thousands of distinct CDR3 sequences, with 24% of them counted one time only. Less than 6% of the sample belongs to the ten largest clones.

From its cysteine to its phenylalanine, the CDR3 spans 13 amino acids. The retained sequence is limited to the CDR3, 39 bases, with the frame set at the first base. CDR1 and CDR2 are read off the germline V gene as SQVTM and ANQGSEA. At the junction V is shortened by 6 bases and J by 2 bases, with 12 bases in between. A word on this clonotype: There is no known antigen for this receptor. No much larger clone is present one base from it, and per-base qualities are unavailable.

Study-wide conclusions, independent of this receptor: No identical CDR3 amino acid sequences were shared among expanded clones across subjects, suggesting private TCR-beta repertoires in all groups. TCR clonal expansion was highest in HAM/TSP patients and lowest in MS patients, with MS patients falling below even healthy controls.

Material for sequencing was PBMCs. The receptor comes from a man aged 60 to 75 with HTLV-1-associated myelopathy (HAM/TSP). Recombination connected TRBV29-1 to TRBJ2-3, and perhaps TRBD1 as D gene, on 5 matching bases. The DNA reads TGCAGCGTCGACAGAGAATTCACAGATACGCAGTATTTT. Its protein product is CSVDREFTDTQYF.